This T cell receptor beta chain was sequenced for a study of early T cells in non-severe SARS-CoV-2 infection. Across the whole study: Chains were unpaired, as sequencing was done on bulk RNA from unsorted whole blood. General study findings and limits: Private and CD4 specificities were missed by VDJdb matching, which favored anti-spike CD8 responses.

Regarding this clonotype: The target antigen is unknown. This clone may be a read error of a much larger clone one base away.

The germline gives CDR1 KGHSH, CDR2 LQKENI. The CDR3 runs to 15 residues. Trimming removed 3 bases at V and 3 bases at J, with 14 bases between. Attachment of unique molecular identifiers was made to individual cDNA molecules. TCRdb ran MiXCR on the 5' RACE reads and lists one entry per CDR3 protein. The sample shows more than 40,000 distinct CDR3 sequences, about 4% of them seen only once. The chain links TRBV18 to TRBJ2-5; D possibly corresponds to TRBD2 (6 bases). The receptor was isolated from an adult who was a healthcare worker with PCR-confirmed SARS-CoV-2 infection or an uninfected control (not recorded which). The source material was whole blood. The chain's CDR3 is CASSPGGGDKETQYF. For the CDR3, the DNA is TGTGCCAGCTCACCGGGTGGCGGGGATAAAGAGACCCAGTACTTC. The full variable domain, rest sourced from reference TRBV18 and TRBJ2-5, is NAGVMQNPRHLVRRRGQEARLRCSPMKGHSHVYWYRQLPEEGLKFMVYLQKENIIDESGMPKERFSAEFPKEGPSILRIQQVVRGDSAAYFCASSPGGGDKETQYFGPGTRLLVL.